This TCR beta chain was sequenced in a study of T-cell memory formation after mild COVID-19. Study-wide points: Shrinking CD4+ clones were chiefly CM and EM; CD8+ ones were chiefly EMRA.

CDR1 and CDR2 (germline): SGHKS, YYEKEE (reference sequence). CDR3 size: 12 residues. Trimming removed 3 bases at V and 6 bases at J, with 8 bases between. 5'RACE primed from the constant segment yielded TCR alpha and TCR beta cDNA libraries bearing sample barcodes and UMIs. Via MiXCR, TCRdb re-called the 5' RACE reads, giving one row per CDR3 protein. The sample contains about 340,000 distinct CDR3 sequences, around a fifth of which appear only once. This clonotype was seen only a few times. The target antigen is unknown. The receptor's source is an adult woman who had mild COVID-19 (a few samples of this study predate the infection). Cell type and time point are not known. The rearrangement links TRBV5-5 to TRBJ2-3; D is uncertain. The specimen sequenced was PBMCs or a T cell subset sorted from them (not recorded which). The CDR3 loop is CASSSDPDTQYF. The DNA of the CDR3 is TGTGCCAGCAGCTCGGATCCCGATACGCAGTATTTT.